These 12 T cell receptor beta chains came from one sample sequenced in a study of molecular identifiers for immune sequencing clone quantification. TCRdb called the PCR reads again in MiXCR, with one record for every CDR3 protein. This table has more than 450,000 distinct CDR3 sequences, around 23% appearing once. Sequencing used naive CD8+ T cells from blood, with Jurkat cell RNA spiked in. As for subset: FACS-sorted CD8+CD4-CCR7+CD45RA+ naive T cells. Receptors originate from a human donor in good health. Some libraries in this study had Jurkat cell RNA spiked in.

J is TRBJ2-7 and V is TRBV7-9; D unresolved. Germline CDR1 is SEHNR and CDR2 is FQNEAQ (reference sequence). V lost 0 bases and J lost 5, with 14 bases in between. The CDR3 consists of 15 residues. The CDR3 sequence is CASSLAGRENNEQYF. The CDR3 DNA reads TGTGCCAGCAGCTTAGCGGGAAGGGAAAATAACGAGCAGTACTTC.

On this clonotype: Being one base from a much bigger clone, this may be a read error. V is TRBV30 and J is TRBJ1-3, with a tentative D call TRBD1 (5 bases). This CDR3 comprises 11 residues. Germline CDR1 GTSNPN, CDR2 SVGIG (reference sequence). The CDR3 DNA sequence: TGTGCCTGGAGTAAGGACAACACCCTATATTTT. Protein product: CAWSKDNTLYF.

A note on this clonotype: Its ends do not fully match the called genes, so a read error is possible. The chain is built from TRBV27 and TRBJ2-6, with D possibly being TRBD1 (5 bases). The germline V gene has CDR1 MNHEY and CDR2 SMNVEV (reference sequence). This CDR3 is built from 16 residues. CDR3 protein: CASSLLGFSGATVPTF. The CDR3 DNA reads as TGTGCCAGCAGTTTATTGGGGTTCTCTGGGGCCACCGTCCCGACTTTC.

Note on this clonotype: A single base separates this from a much larger clone, so it may be a read error. This chain joins TRBV11-2 and TRBJ2-7, with D unresolved. With the DNA end fitting TRBJ2-1 better, the J assignment may be wrong. Per the germline V gene, CDR1 is SGHAT and CDR2 is FQNNGV. The CDR3 loop spans 14 amino acids. The CDR3 loop is CASSLAPSAYEQFF. CDR3 nucleotides: TGTGCCAGCAGCTTAGCCCCGTCGGCCTACGAGCAGTTCTTC.

In regard to this clonotype: The junction shows a germline mismatch at one end, possibly a read error. The chain couples TRBV19 to TRBJ2-4; TRBD1 agrees at 7 bases. Germline loops: CDR1 LNHDA, CDR2 SQIVND (reference sequence). The CDR3 totals 17 residues. In DNA form, the CDR3 reads TGTGCCAGTAGTCCGTGGGACAGTGTTAGGGCCAAAAACAATCAGTACTTC. It specifies CASSPWDSVRAKNNQYF.

In this sample, this clonotype turned up many times. V gene TRBV28 combines with J gene TRBJ2-2; the match to TRBD1 covers 7 bases. The V and J ends lost 6 bases and 4 bases, in that order; junction bases with no gene match: 8. This CDR3 is 15 amino acids long. Germline V CDR1 and CDR2: MDHEN, SYDVKM. The CDR3, as DNA: TGTGCCAGCAGGGACGACAGGGCGGGCACCGGGGAGCTGTTTTTT. Amino acid sequence: CASRDDRAGTGELFF.

Note on this clonotype: This may arise from a read error, as a much more abundant clone is one base away. V is TRBV6-5 and J is TRBJ2-2; TRBD2 matches at 7 bases. This CDR3 comprises 18 residues. The germline CDR1 and CDR2 sequences are MNHEY and SVGAGI. The ends lost 4 bases at V and 0 bases at J; junction bases unmatched: 11. CDR3 sequence (DNA): TGTGCCAGCAGTTCCAGCCGTAGGGCGGGGGCGAACACCGGGGAGCTGTTTTTT. It is translated as CASSSSRRAGANTGELFF.

This clonotype was seen many times. The chain recombines TRBV14 with TRBJ1-6; no reliable D call. The germline gives CDR1 SGHDN, CDR2 FVKESK. V shed 0 bases and J shed 2 bases, with 11 bases lying between them. CDR3 length: 17 amino acids. CDR3 in amino acids: CASSQEELSPYNSPLHF. CDR3 bases: TGTGCCAGCAGCCAAGAAGAATTATCACCCTATAATTCACCCCTCCACTTT.

On this clonotype: The CDR3 does not end in the conserved phenylalanine or tryptophan, so this is likely a read error. The V call is TRBV7-6, the J call TRBJ2-2, with TRBD1 matching over 7 bases. Germline assignment: CDR1 SGHVS and CDR2 FNYEAQ. V trimming: 8 bases; J trimming: 1 base; junction bases outside the gene matches: 4. The CDR3 runs to 14 residues. This chain's CDR3 is CASSDRENTGELFI. In DNA, the CDR3 is TGTGCCAGCTCCGACAGGGAGAACACCGGGGAGCTGTTTATT.

The table lists this clonotype with a few counts. V gene TRBV7-9 combines with J gene TRBJ2-1; TRBD2 matches 10 bases. Trimming removed 5 bases from V and 4 bases from J; junction bases left unmatched: 11. Germline lookup yields CDR1 SEHNR and CDR2 FQNEAQ (reference sequence). CDR3 length: 17 residues. CDR3 amino acids: CASSPAAGGPVYNEQFF. The DNA of the CDR3 is TGTGCCAGCAGCCCCGCAGCGGGAGGGCCAGTATACAATGAGCAGTTCTTC.

This clonotype was counted a few times. A junction boundary mismatches the germline segment, possibly from a read error. The CDR3 loop reads CASSQRAGTGRFAETFF. The CDR3 bases are TGCGCCAGCAGCCAGAGAGCCGGGACAGGGAGGTTTGCTGAAACTTTCTTT. The chain employs TRBV4-1 and TRBJ1-1; 9 bases are a match to TRBD1. Germline V gives CDR1 MGHRA, CDR2 YSYEKL. The CDR3 consists of 17 residues.

This clonotype has a count of ten or more. The chain employs TRBV4-1 and TRBJ2-3; 8 bases are a match to TRBD2. CDR1 and CDR2 (germline): MGHRA, YSYEKL. This CDR3 region has 17 residues. Trimming removed 2 bases from V and 2 bases from J; junction bases left unmatched: 9. In DNA form, the CDR3 reads TGCGCCAGCAGCCAATCCGCTGGCGGGGGGACCACAGATACGCAGTATTTT. Translation: CASSQSAGGGTTDTQYF.